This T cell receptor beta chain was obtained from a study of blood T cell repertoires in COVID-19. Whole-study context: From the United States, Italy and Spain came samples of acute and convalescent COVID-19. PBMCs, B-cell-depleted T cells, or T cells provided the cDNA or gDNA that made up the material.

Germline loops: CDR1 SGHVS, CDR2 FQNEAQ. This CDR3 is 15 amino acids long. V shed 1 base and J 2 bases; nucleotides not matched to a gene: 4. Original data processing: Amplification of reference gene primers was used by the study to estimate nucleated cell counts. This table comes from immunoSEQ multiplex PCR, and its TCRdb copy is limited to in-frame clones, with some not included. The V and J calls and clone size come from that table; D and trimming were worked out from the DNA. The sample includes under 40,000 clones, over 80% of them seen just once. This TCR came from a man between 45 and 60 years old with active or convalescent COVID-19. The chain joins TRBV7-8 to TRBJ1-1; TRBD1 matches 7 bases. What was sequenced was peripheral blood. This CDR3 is CASSLVNRGNTEAFF. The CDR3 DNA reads TGTGCCAGCAGCTTAGTGAACAGGGGTAACACTGAAGCTTTCTTT.